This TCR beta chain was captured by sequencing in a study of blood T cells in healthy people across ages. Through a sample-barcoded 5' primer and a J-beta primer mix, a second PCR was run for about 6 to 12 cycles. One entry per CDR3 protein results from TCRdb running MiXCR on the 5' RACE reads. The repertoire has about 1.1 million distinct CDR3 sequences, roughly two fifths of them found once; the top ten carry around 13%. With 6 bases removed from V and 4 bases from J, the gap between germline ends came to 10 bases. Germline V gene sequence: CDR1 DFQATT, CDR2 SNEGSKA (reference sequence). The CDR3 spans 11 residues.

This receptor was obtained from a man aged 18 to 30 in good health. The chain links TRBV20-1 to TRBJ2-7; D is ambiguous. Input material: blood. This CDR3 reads CSAVAPYEQYF. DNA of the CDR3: TGCAGTGCCGTCGCTCCGTACGAGCAGTACTTC.